Listed here is a single TCR beta chain. The antigen it binds to is not known. One base away there is no much larger clone; base qualities are not given. The data were obtained in a study of blood T cell repertoires in COVID-19 (dated by TCRdb to 2018 to 2020). General notes on the study: Samples from collaborators originated in the United States, Italy and Spain and spanned both the acute and convalescent phases of COVID-19. The prospective study material was composed of cDNA or gDNA derived from T cells, B-cell-depleted T cells, or PBMCs. The dataset comprised deeply sampled blood TCRbeta repertoires from subjects exposed to, actively infected with, or recovered from COVID-19. The repertoires were released in a freely available public database meant as a resource for research on the immune response to SARS-CoV-2. The samples were drawn from the first 160 participants of the ongoing ImmuneRACE study and from under 1,500 subjects provided by 6 global collaborators. The sample metadata nearly always contained a de-identified subject ID, COVID-19 status, age in years and sex. Where HLA class I and class II types were available, the types were taken from metadata supplied by the sample provider, not from assay-based typing.

The study at large found these results: The amount of clinical and demographic metadata varied by source and participant and was provided uncurated.

Each collaborating institution followed its own protocols to collect whole blood in K2EDTA tubes. For TCRbeta analysis, collaborators shipped samples in one of three forms: frozen whole blood, isolated PBMCs, or DNA extracted from either of those sample types. The CDR3 runs 13 residues from the cysteine to the phenylalanine. Just CDR3 DNA is preserved here, 39 bases in frame from base 1. V drops 4 bases and J drops 5 bases, leaving 11 bases in between. CDR1 and CDR2, looked up from the germline V gene, are SGHRS and YFSETQ. TCRbeta CDR3 regions were amplified from genomic DNA by means of the immunoSEQ Assay, a bias-controlled multiplex PCR. Per the authors' processing: The number of nucleated cells in each sample was estimated from the amplification of reference gene primers within the assay. To quantify the absolute abundance of each unique TCRbeta CDR3 rearrangement, sequence reads were collapsed and filtered. For each sample, productive Simpson clonality was calculated by taking the square root of Simpson's diversity index across productive rearrangements. Not all clones reach the TCRdb copy of this immuneACCESS table, which keeps in-frame sequences only. Checked studies attribute under half of the gap to unresolved V genes and leave the rest unexplained. The D gene and trimming were derived from the DNA, and the V and J assignments and clone size from that table. The sample includes about 210,000 clones, with around four fifths observed a single time. The ten largest make up roughly 7.6% of the sample.

The sequence is built from TRBV5-1 and TRBJ2-3; no confident D gene assignment can be made. The sequence was obtained from a woman aged 50 to 60 with active or convalescent COVID-19. Sequencing was done on a sample of peripheral blood. The DNA is as follows: TGCGCCAGCAGCCCGGCCACGGGAGATACGCAGTATTTT. This is translated as CASSPATGDTQYF.